The 11 T cell receptor beta chains below come from one sample, sequenced in a study of T cells of healthy individuals. TCRdb analysed the 5' RACE reads with MiXCR anew, one entry per CDR3 protein. The sample lists 95,000 to 100,000 distinct CDR3 sequences, roughly a sixth seen once, with around 6.4% in the top ten. These receptor sequences come from a human donor in good health.

This clonotype was counted a few times. This sequence joins TRBV29-1 and TRBJ2-5; unclear D gene. V was trimmed by 2 bases and J by 2 bases, leaving 12 bases between them. Germline CDR1 reads SQVTM; CDR2 reads ANQGSEA. The CDR3 runs 14 residues. CDR3 in DNA: TGCAGCGTTGAAAGTCAGGCCAATCAAGAGACCCAGTACTTC. It translates to CSVESQANQETQYF. Filled out from reference TRBV29-1 and TRBJ2-5, the complete variable domain reads SAVISQKPSRDICQRGTSLTIQCQVDSQVTMMFWYRQQPGQSLTLIATANQGSEATYESGFVIDKFPISRPNLTFSTLTVSNMSPEDSSIYLCSVESQANQETQYFGPGTRLLVL.

The J gene is TRBJ2-1, the V gene TRBV4-1; TRBD1 matches 11 bases. Unmatched junction bases numbered 7, after V lost 7 bases and J lost 8 bases. The CDR3 has 14 residues. Germline V gives CDR1 MGHRA, CDR2 YSYEKL. The CDR3 nucleotides are TGCGCCAGCACCAAGGGACAGGGGGGGGATGAGCAGTTCTTC. Translated, it gives CASTKGQGGDEQFF.

The chain carries TRBV3-2 and TRBJ1-5; TRBD1 is the table's D call, not checked against the DNA. TRBV3-2 is labeled a pseudogene. The CDR3 runs 14 residues. The CDR3 nucleotides are TGTGCCAGCAGCCAAGTCCCAGGGGATCAGCCCCAGCATTTT. This sequence encodes CASSQVPGDQPQHF.

This chain connects TRBV4-1 to TRBJ2-3, with no clear D. CDR1 is MGHRA and CDR2 is YSYEKL in the germline V gene. The CDR3 spans 17 residues. Between the trimmed V and J ends, which lost 0 bases and 1 base, there was a span of 14 bases. The CDR3 sequence is CASSQDRGTFGTDTQYF. The CDR3 bases are TGCGCCAGCAGCCAAGATCGAGGAACTTTCGGCACAGATACGCAGTATTTT.

This sequence joins TRBV20-1 and TRBJ2-5; unclear D gene. Trimming stripped 6 bases from V and 0 bases from J, with 11 bases between. The CDR3 contains 13 residues. Looked up from germline, CDR1 is DFQATT and CDR2 is SNEGSKA (reference sequence). The CDR3 nucleotides read TGCAGTGCCATCCCAGAATACCAAGAGACCCAGTACTTC. Translated: CSAIPEYQETQYF.

The chain uses TRBV3-1 and TRBJ1-2; 10 bases match TRBD1. Per germline, CDR1 LGHDT and CDR2 YNNKEL (reference sequence). V was pared by 5 bases and J by 2 bases, with 5 bases of the junction left unmatched. The CDR3 runs 15 residues. The CDR3 nucleotides read TGTGCCAGCAGCTTTTCGACAGGGGGCAACTATGGCTACACCTTC. Protein product: CASSFSTGGNYGYTF. Variable domain in full (rest from reference TRBV3-1 and TRBJ1-2): DTAVSQTPKYLVTQMGNDKSIKCEQNLGHDTMYWYKQDSKKFLKIMFSYNNKELIINETVPNRFSPKSPDKAHLNLHINSLELGDSAVYFCASSFSTGGNYGYTFGSGTRLTVV.

This rearrangement joins TRBV4-3 to TRBJ2-1; D gene uncertain. Germline lookup yields CDR1 LGHNA and CDR2 YSLEER. Deletions cut 0 bases from V and 8 bases from J, with 8 bases between. CDR3 length: 13 residues. CDR3 loop: CASSQERQYEQFF. The CDR3 coding sequence is TGCGCCAGCAGCCAAGAGCGGCAGTATGAGCAGTTCTTC.

This clonotype has a handful of counts. This chain links TRBV7-2 with TRBJ2-1; D call uncertain. The CDR3 loop spans 11 amino acids. Germline loops: CDR1 SGHTA, CDR2 FQGNSA. V dropped 1 base and J dropped 10 bases, with 5 bases sitting between them. The CDR3 region is CASSLVLEQFF. CDR3 in DNA: TGTGCCAGCAGCTTAGTCTTAGAGCAGTTCTTC.

Only a few counts were recorded for this clonotype. The chain links TRBV7-2 to TRBJ2-5; TRBD2 agrees at 9 bases. V dropped 5 bases and J dropped 5; count of bases not matched to a gene: 12. Germline CDR1 reads SGHTA; CDR2 reads FQGNSA. The CDR3 runs 16 residues. The DNA of the CDR3 is TGTGCCAGCAGCCGTACTAGCGGGCGCTGTCCTGAGACCCAGTACTTC. It yields the protein CASSRTSGRCPETQYF.

The V gene is TRBV4-2, the J gene TRBJ2-1; D not resolved. The CDR3 covers 16 residues. Trimming cost V 1 base and J 4 bases, with 14 bases left between them. Germline CDR1 reads LGHNA; CDR2 reads YNFKEQ. CDR3 coding DNA: TGTGCCAGCAGCCAAGCGAGCAGTGGGGAATACAATGAGCAGTTCTTC. Amino acid sequence: CASSQASSGEYNEQFF.

This clonotype was detected a few times. The chain joins TRBV6-2 or TRBV6-3 to TRBJ1-5; the match to TRBD1 covers 8 bases. Germline assignment: CDR1 MNHEY and CDR2 SVGEGT. V was pared by 6 bases and J by 3 bases, with 4 bases of the junction left unmatched. This CDR3 is 14 amino acids long. This chain's CDR3 is CASSRTGYNQPQHF. The CDR3 nucleotides are TGTGCCAGCAGCCGGACAGGGTACAATCAGCCCCAGCATTTT.